Listed below are T cell receptor beta chains from one sample, sequenced in a study of shared clonotypes between healthy human individuals. Sequencing used immunoSEQ multiplex PCR; TCRdb keeps in-frame clones, though not all of them. The sample holds roughly 1,100,000 clones, 65% to 80% seen once. Sequencing was performed on memory CD4+ T cells sorted from blood. The receptors shown here come from a man between 18 and 35 years old in good health. CDR3s include the opening cysteine and the closing phenylalanine or tryptophan. Each record gives: V gene, J gene, D gene, clone size, CDR3 protein, CDR3 DNA. The D gene is left open where the match is weak. Some rows have no size entry. The others give once, few or many, or a class for an expanded clone.

v_gene: TRBV4-3
j_gene: TRBJ1-4
d_gene: NA
abundance: NA
CDR3aa: CASSQGDRNEKLFF
CDR3nt: TGCGCCAGCAGCCAGGGGGACCGAAATGAAAAACTGTTTTTT

v_gene: TRBV4-3
j_gene: TRBJ2-7
d_gene: TRBD2
abundance: NA
CDR3aa: CASSQDWASGRPYEQYF
CDR3nt: TGCGCCAGCAGCCAAGACTGGGCTAGCGGGAGGCCGTACGAGCAGTACTTC

v_gene: TRBV6-1
j_gene: TRBJ2-7
d_gene: TRBD1
abundance: few
CDR3aa: CASSEVGQGTAYEQYF
CDR3nt: TGTGCCAGCAGTGAAGTAGGACAGGGGACGGCTTACGAGCAGTACTTC

v_gene: TRBV11-2
j_gene: TRBJ1-2
d_gene: TRBD1
abundance: once
CDR3aa: CASSLDRVDGYTF
CDR3nt: TGTGCCAGCAGCTTGGACAGGGTGGATGGCTACACCTTC

v_gene: TRBV7-9
j_gene: TRBJ1-4
d_gene: NA
abundance: NA
CDR3aa: CASSAEGGQKLFF
CDR3nt: TGTGCCAGCAGCGCAGAGGGGGGTCAAAAACTGTTTTTT

v_gene: TRBV6-6
j_gene: TRBJ2-2
d_gene: NA
abundance: NA
CDR3aa: CASNRGLNTGELFF
CDR3nt: TGTGCCAGCAACCGGGGGCTTAACACCGGGGAGCTGTTTTTT

v_gene: TRBV7-6
j_gene: TRBJ1-3
d_gene: NA
abundance: few
CDR3aa: CASSLGAGNTIYF
CDR3nt: TGTGCCAGCAGCTTAGGGGCAGGAAACACCATATATTTT

v_gene: TRBV27
j_gene: TRBJ1-5
d_gene: NA
abundance: NA
CDR3aa: CASSSQLNQPQHF
CDR3nt: TGTGCCAGCAGTTCACAGCTCAATCAGCCCCAGCATTTT

v_gene: TRBV29-1
j_gene: TRBJ1-5
d_gene: TRBD1
abundance: few
CDR3aa: CSVGGAGGIDQPQHF
CDR3nt: TGCAGCGTTGGCGGGGCAGGGGGAATAGATCAGCCCCAGCATTTT

v_gene: TRBV4-2
j_gene: TRBJ2-6
d_gene: TRBD1
abundance: NA
CDR3aa: CASSPRYETGGGSSGANVLTF
CDR3nt: TGTGCCAGCAGCCCTCGATACGAGACAGGGGGTGGCTCCTCTGGGGCCAACGTCCTGACTTTC

v_gene: TRBV5-1
j_gene: TRBJ2-3
d_gene: NA
abundance: NA
CDR3aa: CASSLTSRGEDTQYF
CDR3nt: TGCGCCAGCAGCTTAACCTCGCGCGGGGAAGATACGCAGTATTTT

v_gene: TRBV6-6
j_gene: TRBJ1-5
d_gene: TRBD1
abundance: NA
CDR3aa: CAISGTVNQPQHF
CDR3nt: TGTGCCATCTCCGGGACAGTCAATCAGCCCCAGCATTTT

v_gene: TRBV10-3
j_gene: TRBJ2-7
d_gene: NA
abundance: few
CDR3aa: CAISDMRGTYEQYF
CDR3nt: TGTGCCATCAGTGACATGCGGGGAACCTACGAGCAGTACTTC

v_gene: TRBV7-9
j_gene: TRBJ2-4
d_gene: NA
abundance: NA
CDR3aa: CASSPGLGIAKNIQYF
CDR3nt: TGTGCCAGCAGCCCGGGGCTAGGGATAGCCAAAAACATTCAGTACTTC

v_gene: TRBV6-1
j_gene: TRBJ2-6
d_gene: TRBD1
abundance: NA
CDR3aa: CASSATGQGSSGANVLTF
CDR3nt: TGTGCCAGCAGTGCCACCGGACAGGGAAGCTCTGGGGCCAACGTCCTGACTTTC

v_gene: TRBV27
j_gene: TRBJ1-5
d_gene: NA
abundance: many
CDR3aa: CASSLNTGASGPQHF
CDR3nt: TGTGCCAGCAGTTTAAACACGGGGGCCTCGGGGCCCCAGCATTTT

v_gene: TRBV5-1
j_gene: TRBJ2-5
d_gene: TRBD2
abundance: few
CDR3aa: CASSLEASGSETQYF
CDR3nt: TGCGCCAGCAGCTTGGAGGCTAGCGGGAGTGAGACCCAGTACTTC

v_gene: TRBV5-1
j_gene: TRBJ2-7
d_gene: NA
abundance: NA
CDR3aa: CASSFTPGVEQYF
CDR3nt: TGCGCCAGCAGCTTCACCCCGGGGGTCGAGCAGTACTTC

v_gene: TRBV5-4
j_gene: TRBJ2-2
d_gene: NA
abundance: many
CDR3aa: CASSTGLNTGELFF
CDR3nt: TGTGCCAGCAGCACGGGCCTGAACACCGGGGAGCTGTTTTTT

v_gene: TRBV7-3
j_gene: TRBJ2-7
d_gene: TRBD1
abundance: NA
CDR3aa: CASSLSPTLGQGDNEQYF
CDR3nt: TGTGCCAGCAGCTTATCTCCGACACTCGGACAGGGGGACAACGAGCAGTACTTC

v_gene: TRBV30
j_gene: TRBJ1-1
d_gene: TRBD1
abundance: few
CDR3aa: CAWGQGWNTEAFF
CDR3nt: TGTGCCTGGGGACAGGGCTGGAACACTGAAGCTTTCTTT

v_gene: TRBV19
j_gene: TRBJ2-3
d_gene: TRBD1
abundance: NA
CDR3aa: CASKRQGDTDTQYF
CDR3nt: TGTGCCAGTAAAAGGCAGGGGGACACAGATACGCAGTATTTT

v_gene: TRBV27
j_gene: TRBJ1-4
d_gene: NA
abundance: NA
CDR3aa: CASSWGAGEKLFF
CDR3nt: TGTGCCAGCAGTTGGGGGGCGGGGGAAAAACTGTTTTTT

v_gene: TRBV18
j_gene: TRBJ1-1
d_gene: NA
abundance: NA
CDR3aa: CASSPSSADTEAFF
CDR3nt: TGTGCCAGCTCACCATCCAGCGCGGACACTGAAGCTTTCTTT

v_gene: TRBV4-3
j_gene: TRBJ2-7
d_gene: TRBD2
abundance: NA
CDR3aa: CASSQEPSLVGLGSYEQYF
CDR3nt: TGCGCCAGCAGCCAAGAACCCTCATTAGTGGGACTAGGCTCCTACGAGCAGTACTTC

v_gene: TRBV28
j_gene: TRBJ2-1
d_gene: NA
abundance: NA
CDR3aa: CASSLNRDNEQFF
CDR3nt: TGTGCCAGCAGTTTAAATAGGGACAATGAGCAGTTCTTC

v_gene: TRBV5-6
j_gene: TRBJ2-3
d_gene: TRBD1
abundance: NA
CDR3aa: CASSSDRAFLVDTQYF
CDR3nt: TGTGCCAGCAGCTCCGACAGGGCTTTCCTCGTCGATACGCAGTATTTT

v_gene: TRBV4-3
j_gene: TRBJ1-1
d_gene: NA
abundance: NA
CDR3aa: CASRSNSPYTEAFF
CDR3nt: TGCGCCAGCAGATCCAACTCTCCGTACACTGAAGCTTTCTTT

v_gene: TRBV29-1
j_gene: TRBJ2-3
d_gene: NA
abundance: NA
CDR3aa: CSVDLRADTQYF
CDR3nt: TGCAGCGTTGATTTGAGGGCAGATACGCAGTATTTT